Listed here are 4 T cell receptor beta chains from one sample, sequenced in a study of regulatory T cells in long-lasting Graves disease. Time point reported: persistent/refractory GD, antithyroid drugs over 5 years with positive TRAb. PBMCs were the source of the RNA used for TCR sequencing. According to the study, TCR beta libraries were built with iRepertoire HTBI primers and CDR3-region Arm-PCR. TCRdb ran MiXCR on the multiplex PCR reads and lists one entry per CDR3 protein. Among 650,000 to 850,000 distinct CDR3 sequences listed, 25% to 30% were seen once. Source: peripheral blood mononuclear cells (PBMCs), taken when the disease was refractory, from a patient treated with antithyroid drugs. The receptors shown here come from a female donor with Graves disease.

The CDR3: CATSRDLGQGITYEQYF. The CDR3 bases are TGTGCCACCAGCAGGGATCTCGGACAGGGGATTACCTACGAGCAGTACTTC. The chain links TRBV15 to TRBJ2-7, with 9 bases that match TRBD1. Germline loops: CDR1 LNHNV, CDR2 YYDKDF (reference sequence). Trimming at V came to 3 bases and at J to 2 bases, leaving 11 bases not matched to a gene. The length of the CDR3 is 17 residues.

The rearrangement uses TRBV18 and TRBJ2-7; the D is unclear. In germline, CDR1 is KGHSH, CDR2 LQKENI. The CDR3 sequence is 14 residues long. V gave up 0 bases and J gave up 1 base, with 7 bases separating them. CDR3: CASSPPSASYEQYF. The CDR3 DNA reads as TGTGCCAGCTCACCACCGTCTGCTTCCTACGAGCAGTACTTC.

This clonotype appeared many times. The V and J genes are TRBV28 and TRBJ1-2; 7 nucleotides line up with TRBD1. Trimming at V came to 6 bases and at J to 8 bases, leaving 9 bases not matched to a gene. The CDR3 loop spans 13 amino acids. Germline-derived CDR1 and CDR2 are MDHEN and SYDVKM. As DNA, the CDR3 is TGTGCCAGCAGCTTAGACAGGGTGTACGGCTACACCTTC. Protein product: CASSLDRVYGYTF.

Comments on this clonotype: A read error may explain this, as a much larger clone is one base away. V gene TRBV6-2 or TRBV6-3 combines with J gene TRBJ2-5; D not resolved. The CDR3 loop spans 12 amino acids. The germline gives CDR1 MNHEY, CDR2 SVGEGT. The CDR3: CTSRWGQETQYF. CDR3 sequence (DNA): TGTACCAGCCGGTGGGGACAAGAGACCCAGTACTTC.